This TCR beta chain was observed in a study of blood T cell repertoires in COVID-19. Study as a whole: Sample material is recorded as cDNA or gDNA derived from T cells, B-cell-depleted T cells, or PBMCs.

Only in-frame clones appear in the TCRdb table, and some are missing; sequencing was by immunoSEQ multiplex PCR. The sample holds about 120,000 clones, under 80% seen once. The CDR3 contains 15 residues. V trimming: 4 bases; J trimming: 4 bases; junction bases outside the gene matches: 7. Germline CDR1 SNHLY, CDR2 FYNNEI. This rearrangement joins TRBV2 to TRBJ1-5; 7 nucleotides match TRBD1. Specimen: peripheral blood. This TCR was sampled from a man in his sixties or seventies with acute or convalescent COVID-19. This CDR3 is CASSVNRGWNQPQHF. In DNA, the CDR3 is TGTGCCAGCAGTGTAAACAGGGGTTGGAATCAGCCCCAGCATTTT.